Below are 18 T cell receptor beta chains sequenced from a single sample in a study of shared clonotypes between healthy human individuals. Data came from immunoSEQ multiplex PCR; TCRdb stores just in-frame clones and leaves some out. The sample lists 550,000 to 800,000 clones, roughly 91% seen once, with 34% in the top ten. Material for sequencing was memory CD8+ T cells from PBMCs. Stated subset: CD45RO+ cells pooled with CCR7-negative TemRA cells. The receptors come from a man aged 18 to 29 in good health. Some clones in this sample may be carry-over from other donors' samples.

This chain joins TRBV6-4 and TRBJ1-3; 8 positions match TRBD1. The V gene end was trimmed by 6 bases and the J gene end by 3 bases; junction bases not matched to a gene: 7. The CDR3 length is 15 residues. CDR1 and CDR2 (germline): MRHNA, SNTAGT. The CDR3 nucleotides read TGTGCCAGCAGACCCGGGACAGGTTATGGAAACACCATATATTTT. It specifies CASRPGTGYGNTIYF.

The gene calls are TRBV7-9 and TRBJ2-7; 7 bases align to TRBD2. V lost 5 bases and J lost 3; bases outside the gene matches: 7. Germline V gene data show CDR1 as SEHNR and CDR2 as FQNEAQ (reference sequence). The CDR3 consists of 14 residues. The CDR3 nucleotides are TGTGCCAGCAGCCAGGGACTACAGATCTACGAGCAGTACTTC. It encodes CASSQGLQIYEQYF. Full variable domain (remainder filled in from reference TRBV7-9 and TRBJ2-7): DTGVSQNPRHKITKRGQNVTFRCDPISEHNRLYWYRQTLGQGPEFLTYFQNEAQLEKSRLLSDRFSAERPKGSFSTLEIQRTEQGDSAMYLCASSQGLQIYEQYFGPGTRLTVT.

The gene calls are TRBV7-9 and TRBJ1-6; no clear D. V lost 5 bases and J lost 10, with 18 bases in between. The CDR3 is 15 amino acids. Germline loops: CDR1 SEHNR, CDR2 FQNEAQ (reference sequence). The CDR3 here is CASSVSTALESPLHF. The CDR3 nucleotides are TGTGCCAGCAGCGTTTCGACGGCGTTAGAGTCACCCCTCCACTTT.

In DNA, the CDR3 is TGCGCCAGCAGCGCCAGGAGCTCCTACAATGAGCAGTTCTTC. Protein sequence: CASSARSSYNEQFF. The rearrangement uses TRBV4-3 and TRBJ2-1, with D uncertain. CDR1 and CDR2 (germline): LGHNA, YSLEER. The CDR3 length is 14 residues. Trimming took off 5 bases at V and 0 bases at J, with 8 bases between the two ends.

The V gene is TRBV20-1, the J gene TRBJ2-2; no clear D. Trimming stripped 0 bases from V and 5 bases from J, with 1 base between. The length of the CDR3 is 11 residues. Germline CDR1 DFQATT, CDR2 SNEGSKA (reference sequence). The CDR3 is CSARDTGELFF. CDR3 coding DNA: TGCAGTGCTAGAGATACCGGGGAGCTGTTTTTT.

J is TRBJ1-5 and V is TRBV10-3; 7 positions match TRBD1. This CDR3 has 13 amino acids. After removal of 7 bases from V and 5 bases from J, the junction contained 5 bases not matched to a gene. CDR1 and CDR2 (germline): ENHRY, SYGVKD. CDR3 DNA sequence: TGTGCCATCAAGGGGGCGGAAGATCAGCCCCAGCATTTT. It is translated as CAIKGAEDQPQHF.

The chain links TRBV28 to TRBJ2-5, with unresolved D. Germline V gives CDR1 MDHEN, CDR2 SYDVKM. CDR3 length: 15 residues. Deletions cut 10 bases from V and 2 bases from J, with 20 bases between. CDR3 in amino acids: CATTVRPAEQETQYF. The CDR3 DNA is TGTGCCACCACTGTTAGGCCTGCCGAACAAGAGACCCAGTACTTC. The entire variable domain, with the rest obtained from reference TRBV28 and TRBJ2-5, is as follows: DVKVTQSSRYLVKRTGEKVFLECVQDMDHENMFWYRQDPGLGLRLIYFSYDVKMKEKGDIPEGYSVSREKKERFSLILESASTNQTSMYLCATTVRPAEQETQYFGPGTRLLVL.

This rearrangement joins TRBV5-8 to TRBJ1-4; no definite D call. Trimming took 2 bases from V and 4 from J, leaving 12 bases between them. This CDR3 has 15 residues. Per the germline V gene, CDR1 is SGHTS and CDR2 is YDEGEE. As DNA, the CDR3 is TGTGCCAGCAGCTTATTCACCTCTTATAATGAAAAACTGTTTTTT. Protein: CASSLFTSYNEKLFF.

The chain is built from TRBV30 and TRBJ2-3; possibly TRBD1 or TRBD2 for D (5 bases each). Germline V gives CDR1 GTSNPN, CDR2 SVGIG (reference sequence). CDR3 size: 17 residues. V lost 0 bases to trimming and J lost 2 bases, with 18 bases between them. Written as DNA, the CDR3 is TGTGCCTGGAGTGTCATCTCTCCGGGACGCCTCACAGATACGCAGTATTTT. It translates to CAWSVISPGRLTDTQYF.

This rearrangement joins TRBV11-1 to TRBJ2-7; D is tentatively TRBD1 or TRBD2 (5 bases each). V lost 3 bases to trimming and J lost 3 bases, with 21 bases between them. This CDR3 is 17 amino acids long. Germline V gene lookup returns CDR1 SGHAT and CDR2 FQDESV (reference sequence). CDR3 amino acids: CASSFRHRDGYNYEQYF. The DNA for the CDR3 is TGTGCCAGCAGCTTTCGGCACCGGGACGGCTATAACTACGAGCAGTACTTC.

The sample holds one count of this clone. V is TRBV6-1 and J is TRBJ1-2, with D unclear. The germline V gene encodes CDR1 MNHNS and CDR2 SASEGT. The CDR3 spans 15 residues. V was trimmed by 2 bases and J by 5 bases, leaving 15 bases between them. The CDR3 bases are TGTGCCAGCAGTGAATATCTGAACGGGTTTTATGGCTACACCTTC. Protein: CASSEYLNGFYGYTF.

The chain couples TRBV27 to TRBJ2-6; TRBD2 might be the D (5 bases). This CDR3 spans 17 amino acids. The ends were cut back, 4 bases at V and 0 bases at J, with 13 bases in the middle. Germline V gene data show CDR1 as MNHEY and CDR2 as SMNVEV (reference sequence). The CDR3 reads CASSSGISLSGANVLTF. CDR3 nucleotides: TGTGCCAGCAGTTCGGGGATTAGCCTCTCTGGGGCCAACGTCCTGACTTTC.

The chain joins TRBV20-1 to TRBJ1-2; the D is unclear. Germline values: CDR1 DFQATT, CDR2 SNEGSKA (reference sequence). Trimming shortened V by 3 bases and J by 8 bases, and 10 bases separated the two germline ends. The CDR3 covers 11 residues. CDR3 sequence (DNA): TGCAGTGCTAGGAAAGGTGGGGGCTACACCTTC. Amino acid sequence: CSARKGGGYTF.

The rearrangement joins TRBV5-6 to TRBJ1-1; maybe TRBD1 (5 bases). V lost 0 bases, J lost 7 bases, and 10 bases lay in between. Germline CDR1 and CDR2: SGHDT and YYEEEE. This CDR3 contains 13 residues. CDR3 bases: TGTGCCAGCAGCTTGGTAGGGACGGTTGAAGCTTTCTTT. It is translated as CASSLVGTVEAFF.

J is TRBJ2-2 and V is TRBV7-7; 7 nucleotides match TRBD2. Germline assignment: CDR1 SSHAT and CDR2 FNYEAQ (reference sequence). V shed 0 bases and J 3 bases; nucleotides not matched to a gene: 4. The CDR3 spans 16 residues. Here the CDR3 reads CASSLAGGRDTGELFF. The CDR3 DNA follows: TGTGCCAGCAGCTTAGCGGGAGGGCGCGACACCGGGGAGCTGTTTTTT.

This clone was detected only a few times. At the DNA level, this CDR3 is encoded by other sequences in the same sample as well. The CDR3 here is CASSFGTEAFF. As DNA, the CDR3 is TGTGCCAGCAGTTTTGGCACTGAAGCTTTCTTT. The chain has TRBV27 and TRBJ1-1; D ambiguous. V was trimmed by 3 bases and J by 4 bases, leaving 3 bases between them. The CDR3 loop spans 11 amino acids. CDR1 and CDR2 from the germline V gene are MNHEY and SMNVEV (reference sequence).

The rearrangement joins TRBV28 to TRBJ2-5, with D hard to call. CDR1 and CDR2 (germline): MDHEN, SYDVKM. V was clipped by 2 bases and J by 5 bases, with 18 bases between them. The CDR3 spans 16 residues. The CDR3 is CASSLEVSPGWETQYF. In DNA form, the CDR3 reads TGTGCCAGCAGTTTAGAGGTCTCACCCGGATGGGAGACCCAGTACTTC.

A word on this clone: It is unclear where the CDR3 begins or ends on the DNA, so no DNA is shown, and the CDR3 is as TCRdb lists it. The chain couples TRBV28 to TRBJ2-3; the D segment call TRBD2 is taken from the table without a DNA check. Germline values: CDR1 MDHEN, CDR2 SYDVKM. Counting both end residues, the CDR3 totals 15 amino acids. The CDR3 spells CASSLEKASTDTQYF.